Below are 28 T cell receptor beta chains sequenced from a single sample in a study of long-term antiretroviral therapy in people with HIV. Runs used v3.0 of the immunoSEQ assay and were done at survey level. Profiled with immunoSEQ multiplex PCR; TCRdb holds only in-frame clones, not every one. Altogether over 14,000 clones are present, around 80% being singletons, with the ten largest covering nearly 20%. The sequencing here drew on unsorted PBMCs, taken 1.3 years before starting antiretroviral therapy. These receptors all stem from a man aged 35 to 55 with HIV.

The rearrangement joins TRBV6-6 to TRBJ2-7; D is perhaps TRBD1 (6 bases). Per the germline V gene, CDR1 is MNHNY and CDR2 is SVGAGI (reference sequence). The CDR3 length is 16 residues. Trimming removed 7 bases at V and 0 bases at J, with 19 bases between. CDR3 region: CASNPGTLLSSYEQYF. The DNA of the CDR3 is TGTGCCAGCAACCCCGGGACACTACTTAGCTCCTACGAGCAGTACTTC.

This clone was seen a few times. This sequence joins TRBV6-6 and TRBJ1-6; weak D call: TRBD1 (5 bases). The CDR3 loop spans 15 amino acids. The germline V gene encodes CDR1 MNHNY and CDR2 SVGAGI (reference sequence). Trimming removed 2 bases from V and 2 bases from J, with 7 bases in between. The CDR3 loop is CASSYAGPYNSPLHF. As DNA, the CDR3 is TGTGCCAGCAGTTACGCAGGGCCCTATAATTCACCCCTCCACTTT.

The chain couples TRBV30 to TRBJ2-3; D is uncertain. CDR1 is GTSNPN, CDR2 SVGIG, per germline (reference sequence). Trimming removed 1 base from V and 0 bases from J, with 2 bases in between. The length of the CDR3 is 12 residues. The CDR3 loop reads CAWSESTDTQYF. DNA for the CDR3: TGTGCCTGGAGTGAAAGCACAGATACGCAGTATTTT.

This clone was counted once. The chain is built from TRBV5-1 and TRBJ1-2; 7 nucleotides align to TRBD1. V lost 6 bases, J lost 6 bases, and 8 bases stayed unmatched. CDR1 SGHRS and CDR2 YFSETQ come from the germline V gene. This CDR3 spans 13 amino acids. CDR3: CASNSAGGDGYTF. CDR3 DNA: TGCGCCAGCAATTCTGCAGGGGGGGATGGCTACACCTTC.

The chain combines TRBV6-5 with TRBJ1-6; D perhaps matches TRBD1 (5 bases). CDR3 length: 15 amino acids. Germline V CDR1 and CDR2: MNHEY, SVGAGI. Trimming shortened V by 2 bases and J by 4 bases, and 9 bases separated the two germline ends. This CDR3 reads CASSYGGNYNSPLHF. Here the CDR3 DNA reads TGTGCCAGCAGTTACGGGGGAAATTATAATTCACCCCTCCACTTT.

The V and J genes are TRBV19 and TRBJ1-5; 12 positions agree with TRBD1. In germline, CDR1 is LNHDA, CDR2 SQIVND (reference sequence). This CDR3 has 21 residues. V lost 5 bases and J lost 2; bases outside the gene matches: 19. CDR3 in amino acids: CASSPLEGQGALLVGNQPQHF. In nucleotides, the CDR3 is TGTGCCAGTAGTCCTCTTGAGGGACAGGGGGCCCTGTTGGTGGGCAATCAGCCCCAGCATTTT.

A few counts support this clone. V gene TRBV5-1 combines with J gene TRBJ1-1; D ambiguous. This CDR3 has 13 residues. Germline V gives CDR1 SGHRS, CDR2 YFSETQ. V was shortened by 1 base and J by 5 bases, with 9 bases between the two germline ends. CDR3 loop: CASSLNGETEAFF. The DNA of the CDR3 is TGCGCCAGCAGCTTGAACGGGGAAACTGAAGCTTTCTTT.

The chain couples TRBV20-1 to TRBJ2-7; D ambiguous. This CDR3 region has 11 residues. Germline CDR1 and CDR2: DFQATT and SNEGSKA (reference sequence). The V gene lost 4 bases and the J gene lost 5 bases, with 9 bases spanning the gap. The CDR3 loop reads CSAKYGNEQYF. Written as DNA, the CDR3 is TGCAGTGCTAAATATGGAAACGAGCAGTACTTC.

The rearrangement joins TRBV5-4 to TRBJ2-4; D tentatively reads TRBD1 or TRBD2 (5 bases each). V was trimmed by 0 bases and J by 6 bases, leaving 7 bases between them. Germline-derived CDR1 and CDR2 are SGHNT and YYREEE (reference sequence). CDR3 size: 13 residues. This CDR3 reads CASSLGDGNIQYF. The CDR3 DNA reads TGTGCCAGCAGCTTGGGGGACGGAAACATTCAGTACTTC.

The J gene is TRBJ1-4, the V gene TRBV30, with D uncertain. The CDR3 consists of 14 residues. The V end was cut by 0 bases, the J end by 0 bases, with 5 bases between. Germline V gene lookup returns CDR1 GTSNPN and CDR2 SVGIG (reference sequence). As DNA, the CDR3 is TGTGCCTGGAGTGTGGGTGCAACTAATGAAAAACTGTTTTTT. It encodes CAWSVGATNEKLFF.

V gene TRBV20-1 combines with J gene TRBJ1-2; D is unresolved. Trimming removed 6 bases at V and 2 bases at J, with 7 bases between. This CDR3 is 11 amino acids long. Germline V gives CDR1 DFQATT, CDR2 SNEGSKA (reference sequence). The CDR3 reads CSAPRNYGYTF. The CDR3 bases are TGCAGTGCCCCCAGAAACTATGGCTACACCTTC.

V gene TRBV29-1 combines with J gene TRBJ2-3, with D possibly matching TRBD1 (6 bases). V was cut by 2 bases and J by 0 bases, with 15 bases left in between. The CDR3 runs 16 residues. Germline V gives CDR1 SQVTM, CDR2 ANQGSEA. CDR3 in amino acids: CSVEIIKTGSTDTQYF. CDR3 DNA: TGCAGCGTTGAAATTATCAAGACAGGAAGCACAGATACGCAGTATTTT.

The chain is built from TRBV7-8 and TRBJ2-7; possibly TRBD1 or TRBD2 for D (5 bases each). The CDR3 contains 13 residues. V was shortened by 7 bases and J by 5 bases, with 15 bases between the two germline ends. Germline-derived CDR1 and CDR2 are SGHVS and FQNEAQ. CDR3 in amino acids: CASTSSRGDEQYF. The CDR3 region has the DNA TGTGCCAGCACCTCCTCCCGGGGCGACGAGCAGTACTTC.

The chain uses TRBV6-5 and TRBJ2-5; 8 positions agree with TRBD1. V was pared by 3 bases and J by 5 bases, with 2 bases of the junction left unmatched. Germline loops: CDR1 MNHEY, CDR2 SVGAGI. The CDR3 totals 13 residues. The CDR3 here is CASSYRTGETQYF. The DNA of the CDR3 is TGTGCCAGCAGTTATCGGACAGGGGAGACCCAGTACTTC.

The gene calls are TRBV15 and TRBJ2-2; D not certain. Germline lookup yields CDR1 LNHNV and CDR2 YYDKDF (reference sequence). The CDR3 sequence is 12 residues long. V dropped 4 bases and J dropped 4 bases, with 4 bases sitting between them. The CDR3 is CATSMTTGELFF. The CDR3, as DNA: TGTGCCACCAGCATGACCACCGGGGAGCTGTTTTTT.

The CDR3 here is CASSLSGGGQGTQYF. CDR3 coding DNA: TGTGCCAGCAGTTTATCGGGGGGCGGGCAGGGGACCCAGTACTTC. The chain joins TRBV28 to TRBJ2-5; D is perhaps TRBD2 (7 bases). The CDR3 has 15 residues. Germline V gene lookup returns CDR1 MDHEN and CDR2 SYDVKM. V was trimmed by 1 base and J by 7 bases, leaving 16 bases between them.

V usage is TRBV5-1 and J usage is TRBJ2-2; tentatively, D is TRBD1 (6 bases). Germline values: CDR1 SGHRS, CDR2 YFSETQ. The CDR3 extends over 16 amino acids. Trimming removed 4 bases at V and 3 bases at J, with 16 bases between. CDR3 sequence reads: CASSPMTGGYTGELFF. The DNA of the CDR3 is TGCGCCAGCAGCCCTATGACAGGAGGCTACACCGGGGAGCTGTTTTTT.

The CDR3 region has the DNA TGCGCCAGCAGCTTTGGGGCAGTTCGAGACACAGATACGCAGTATTTT. Residues: CASSFGAVRDTDTQYF. V gene TRBV5-1 combines with J gene TRBJ2-3; tentative D call: TRBD1 (5 bases). The CDR3 is 16 amino acids. The germline CDR1 and CDR2 sequences are SGHRS and YFSETQ. V was pared by 2 bases and J by 2 bases, with 15 bases between. Drawing the rest from reference TRBV5-1 and TRBJ2-3, the complete variable domain is KAGVTQTPRYLIKTRGQQVTLSCSPISGHRSVSWYQQTPGQGLQFLFEYFSETQRNKGNFPGRFSGRQFSNSRSEMNVSTLELGDSALYLCASSFGAVRDTDTQYFGPGTRLTVL.

The chain joins TRBV7-9 to TRBJ2-1; the match to TRBD1 covers 9 bases. CDR1 and CDR2 (germline): SEHNR, FQNEAQ (reference sequence). Trimming cost V 4 bases and J 6 bases; bases outside gene matches: 10. This CDR3 comprises 16 residues. The CDR3 spells CASSSSLDRGFNEQFF. The CDR3 DNA reads as TGTGCCAGCAGCTCCTCCTTGGACAGGGGATTCAATGAGCAGTTCTTC.

This chain links TRBV19 with TRBJ2-7; 7 positions match TRBD2. V trimming: 3 bases; J trimming: 4 bases; junction bases outside the gene matches: 9. Germline V lookup: CDR1 LNHDA, CDR2 SQIVND (reference sequence). The CDR3 extends over 15 amino acids. CDR3: CASSISGGTSYEQYF. CDR3 in DNA: TGTGCCAGTAGTATTTCGGGGGGAACGAGTTACGAGCAGTACTTC.

J is TRBJ2-2 and V is TRBV4-1; TRBD2 aligns across 7 bases. CDR3 length: 17 residues. Trimming cost V 1 base and J 1 base; bases outside gene matches: 6. In germline, CDR1 is MGHRA, CDR2 YSYEKL. In nucleotides, the CDR3 is TGCGCCAGCAGCCAAGGGATGACTAGCTTGAACACCGGGGAGCTGTTTTTT. It translates to CASSQGMTSLNTGELFF.

V gene TRBV5-1 combines with J gene TRBJ2-5, with 10 bases lining up with TRBD2. The CDR3 runs 16 residues. Germline CDR1 SGHRS, CDR2 YFSETQ. J was trimmed by 2 bases and V by 4 bases; bases with no gene match: 8. The CDR3 reads CASSPGASGGQETQYF. The CDR3 DNA follows: TGCGCCAGCAGCCCGGGGGCTAGCGGGGGACAAGAGACCCAGTACTTC.

The chain recombines TRBV30 with TRBJ1-1; D may be TRBD1 (6 bases). Trimming took off 0 bases at V and 6 bases at J, with 11 bases between the two ends. This CDR3 is 13 amino acids long. Germline V CDR1 and CDR2: GTSNPN, SVGIG (reference sequence). CDR3 amino acids: CAWSVPGDAEAFF. CDR3 sequence (DNA): TGTGCCTGGAGTGTACCAGGGGATGCTGAAGCTTTCTTT.

The chain uses TRBV5-1 and TRBJ2-5, with D possibly called TRBD1 or TRBD2 (6 bases each). V dropped 8 bases and J dropped 5 bases, with 19 bases sitting between them. The CDR3 runs 14 residues. CDR1 SGHRS and CDR2 YFSETQ come from the germline V gene. The CDR3 DNA is TGCGCCAGTCGCCCGGACGCCGGGGGCGAGACCCAGTACTTC. Protein: CASRPDAGGETQYF.

The rearrangement joins TRBV13 to TRBJ2-5; 8 bases agree with TRBD2. Germline V gene lookup returns CDR1 PRHDT and CDR2 FYEKMQ (reference sequence). CDR3 length equals 17 residues. J gave up 5 bases and V 5 bases, and 16 bases lay outside the gene matches. CDR3 amino acids: CASSPPIGSGARETQYF. CDR3 coding DNA: TGTGCCAGCAGCCCCCCAATTGGTAGCGGGGCTCGTGAGACCCAGTACTTC.

The J gene is TRBJ1-1, the V gene TRBV6-6; 7 bases fit TRBD1. Germline V CDR1 and CDR2: MNHNY, SVGAGI (reference sequence). The V segment lost 5 bases and the J segment 1 base; nucleotides outside the gene matches: 4. CDR3 length equals 14 residues. In nucleotides, the CDR3 is TGTGCCAGCAGTGGACAGGTTACGAACACTGAAGCTTTCTTT. Its protein is CASSGQVTNTEAFF.

This clone was recorded only once. The genes are TRBV14 and TRBJ2-1; D is uncertain. Trimming pared 1 base from V and 2 bases from J, leaving 9 bases between. CDR3 length: 15 amino acids. The germline CDR1 and CDR2 sequences are SGHDN and FVKESK. CDR3 bases: TGTGCCAGCAGCCAAGGCCTAACCCCCTACAATGAGCAGTTCTTC. Translation: CASSQGLTPYNEQFF.

The rearrangement uses TRBV7-3 and TRBJ2-3; D gene unclear. Trimming cost V 3 bases and J 6 bases, with 10 bases left between them. Germline V lookup: CDR1 SGHTA, CDR2 FQGTGA. This CDR3 has 13 residues. The CDR3 DNA sequence: TGTGCCAGCAGCTTGCGACCCGGCGATACGCAGTATTTT. This sequence encodes CASSLRPGDTQYF.